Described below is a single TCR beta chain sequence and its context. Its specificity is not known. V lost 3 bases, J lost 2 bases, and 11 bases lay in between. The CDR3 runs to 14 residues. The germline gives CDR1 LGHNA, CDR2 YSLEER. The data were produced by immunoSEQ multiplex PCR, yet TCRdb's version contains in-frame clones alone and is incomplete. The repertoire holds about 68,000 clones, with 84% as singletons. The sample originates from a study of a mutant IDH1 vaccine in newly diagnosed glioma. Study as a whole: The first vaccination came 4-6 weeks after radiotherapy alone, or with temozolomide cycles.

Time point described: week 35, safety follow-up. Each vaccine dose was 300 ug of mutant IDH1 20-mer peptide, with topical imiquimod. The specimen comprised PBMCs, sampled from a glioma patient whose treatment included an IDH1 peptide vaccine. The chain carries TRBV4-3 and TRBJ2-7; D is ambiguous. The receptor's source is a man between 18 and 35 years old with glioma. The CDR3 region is CASSQSTLAYEQYF. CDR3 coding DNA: TGCGCCAGCAGCCAGTCGACACTGGCCTACGAGCAGTACTTC.